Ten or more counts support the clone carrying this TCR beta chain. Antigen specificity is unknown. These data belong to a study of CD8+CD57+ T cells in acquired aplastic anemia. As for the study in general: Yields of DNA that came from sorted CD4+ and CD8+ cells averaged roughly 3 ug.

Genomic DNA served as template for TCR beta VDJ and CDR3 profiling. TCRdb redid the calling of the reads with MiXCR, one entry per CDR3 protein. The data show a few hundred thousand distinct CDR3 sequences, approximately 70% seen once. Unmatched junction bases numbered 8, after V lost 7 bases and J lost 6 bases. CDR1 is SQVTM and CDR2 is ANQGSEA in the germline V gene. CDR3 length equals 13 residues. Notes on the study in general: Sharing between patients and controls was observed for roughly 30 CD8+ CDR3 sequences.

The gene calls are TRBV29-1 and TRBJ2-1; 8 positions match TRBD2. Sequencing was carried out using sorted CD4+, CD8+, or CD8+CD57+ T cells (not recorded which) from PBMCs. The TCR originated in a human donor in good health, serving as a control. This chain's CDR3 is CSARTSWGNEQFF. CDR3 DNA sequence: TGCAGCGCGCGGACTAGCTGGGGCAATGAGCAGTTCTTC.